These 18 T cell receptor beta chains were sequenced from one sample in a study of CD8 T cells in ankylosing spondylitis. MiXCR was run by TCRdb on the 5' RACE reads, yielding one entry per CDR3 protein. The repertoire holds roughly 40,000 distinct CDR3 sequences, with less than 3% as singletons. The material sequenced was blood, either unsorted or a sorted T cell fraction (not recorded which). These receptors were taken from a male donor with ankylosing spondylitis or in good health (not recorded which).

This clonotype was picked up many times. The chain links TRBV9 to TRBJ1-6; D gene ambiguous. The V gene lost 4 bases and the J gene lost 8 bases, with 10 bases spanning the gap. CDR1 and CDR2 (germline): SGDLS, YYNGEE. This CDR3 region has 13 residues. For the CDR3, the DNA is TGTGCCAGCAGCTTAGACTGGGATTCACCCCTCCACTTT. As protein: CASSLDWDSPLHF.

This clonotype came up many times. The chain joins TRBV9 to TRBJ2-2; the match to TRBD2 covers 12 bases. V shed 0 bases and J 7 bases; nucleotides not matched to a gene: 1. The CDR3 covers 15 residues. Germline V lookup: CDR1 SGDLS, CDR2 YYNGEE. This chain's CDR3 is CASSVGLAGDGELFF. The CDR3 DNA reads TGTGCCAGCAGCGTAGGACTAGCGGGAGACGGGGAGCTGTTTTTT.

This clonotype occurred many times. The CDR3, as DNA: TGTGCCAGCAGCGTCGGCGGTGTTAACTATGGCTACACCTTC. Encoded protein: CASSVGGVNYGYTF. The chain recombines TRBV9 with TRBJ1-2; D is unclear. Germline CDR1 and CDR2: SGDLS and YYNGEE. This CDR3 region has 14 residues. The germline V and J ends were trimmed by 2 bases and 1 base, with 9 bases remaining between them.

In its sample, this clonotype was seen many times. The chain employs TRBV9 and TRBJ2-5, with D possibly being TRBD1 (5 bases). The CDR3 has 13 amino acids. Germline V gives CDR1 SGDLS, CDR2 YYNGEE. The V and J ends lost 6 bases and 1 base respectively, with 10 bases between them. Here the CDR3 reads CASNQGVQETQYF. The DNA for the CDR3 is TGTGCCAGCAATCAAGGGGTCCAAGAGACCCAGTACTTC.

This clonotype has at least ten counts. This chain uses TRBV9 with TRBJ1-6; 8 bases match TRBD1. V lost 3 bases, J lost 9 bases, and 11 bases stayed unmatched. The germline V gene encodes CDR1 SGDLS and CDR2 YYNGEE. The CDR3 is made up of 16 amino acids. The CDR3 sequence: CASSGGPGQGRSPLHF. The DNA of the CDR3 is TGTGCCAGCAGCGGTGGGCCAGGACAGGGCCGTTCACCCCTCCACTTT.

This clonotype was observed many times. CDR3 in amino acids: CASSAFIQGTTGELFF. In DNA, the CDR3 is TGTGCCAGCAGCGCCTTTATACAGGGGACGACCGGGGAGCTGTTTTTT. This chain links TRBV9 with TRBJ2-2, with 7 nucleotides matching TRBD1. Germline CDR1 SGDLS, CDR2 YYNGEE. Germline trimming cut 3 bases from V and 5 bases from J; bases unmatched to any gene: 10. This CDR3 is 16 amino acids long.

This chain connects TRBV9 to TRBJ2-5; TRBD2 aligns across 14 bases. The germline CDR1 and CDR2 sequences are SGDLS and YYNGEE. J gave up 5 bases and V 0 bases, and 3 bases lay outside the gene matches. The CDR3 covers 16 residues. CDR3 residues: CASSVEGTSGSETQYF. Here the CDR3 DNA reads TGTGCCAGCAGCGTAGAGGGGACTAGCGGGAGTGAGACCCAGTACTTC.

Many counts were recorded for this clonotype. The chain couples TRBV9 to TRBJ2-7; 8 bases line up with TRBD1. The CDR3 extends over 16 amino acids. The germline CDR1 and CDR2 sequences are SGDLS and YYNGEE. J gave up 6 bases and V 0 bases, and 11 bases lay outside the gene matches. The CDR3 DNA follows: TGTGCCAGCAGCGTAGGCAGGGGGCGACCGCTCGCCGAGCAGTACTTC. Amino acid sequence: CASSVGRGRPLAEQYF.

This clonotype was recorded at least ten times. This chain links TRBV9 with TRBJ1-1, with D possibly being TRBD1 (6 bases). The CDR3 covers 13 residues. V was trimmed by 5 bases and J by 4 bases, leaving 12 bases between them. Germline V gives CDR1 SGDLS, CDR2 YYNGEE. The CDR3 spells CASRATGSTEAFF. DNA of the CDR3: TGTGCCAGCAGAGCAACAGGGAGCACTGAAGCTTTCTTT.

Many counts were recorded for this clonotype. The rearrangement links TRBV9 to TRBJ2-3, with 7 positions matching TRBD2. Germline CDR1 reads SGDLS; CDR2 reads YYNGEE. Trimming cost V 0 bases and J 0 bases; bases outside gene matches: 7. The CDR3 length is 17 residues. In DNA, the CDR3 is TGTGCCAGCAGCGTAGGCTCTAGCGGACTTAGCACAGATACGCAGTATTTT. This encodes CASSVGSSGLSTDTQYF.

The chain couples TRBV9 to TRBJ2-7; TRBD2 aligns across 11 bases. V gave up 3 bases and J gave up 5 bases; unmatched junction bases: 4. The CDR3 loop spans 14 amino acids. The germline gives CDR1 SGDLS, CDR2 YYNGEE. The CDR3 sequence: CASSAASGGNEQYF. CDR3 in DNA: TGTGCCAGCAGCGCCGCTAGCGGGGGGAACGAGCAGTACTTC.

The chain carries TRBV9 and TRBJ2-3, with D unclear. Trimming shortened V by 3 bases and J by 6 bases, and 14 bases separated the two germline ends. Looked up from germline, CDR1 is SGDLS and CDR2 is YYNGEE. The CDR3 is made up of 14 amino acids. The DNA for the CDR3 is TGTGCCAGCAGCGAAGGGCTCTCCCCGGATACGCAGTATTTT. This encodes CASSEGLSPDTQYF.

This clonotype was seen repeatedly, ten times or more. V gene TRBV9 combines with J gene TRBJ2-2; possibly TRBD2 for D (6 bases). Between the trimmed V and J ends, which lost 1 base and 6 bases, there was a span of 13 bases. The CDR3 extends over 15 amino acids. CDR1 and CDR2 from the germline V gene are SGDLS and YYNGEE. CDR3 DNA sequence: TGTGCCAGCAGCGTAACGGGAGTCGTAGCCGGGGAGCTGTTTTTT. Residues: CASSVTGVVAGELFF.

This clonotype came up many times. The J gene is TRBJ2-7, the V gene TRBV9; TRBD2 matches at 7 bases. Trimming took 5 bases from V and 0 from J; bases not matched to a gene: 5. The CDR3 contains 14 residues. Germline V gene lookup returns CDR1 SGDLS and CDR2 YYNGEE. The CDR3 loop is CASSLTGGSYEQYF. The DNA for the CDR3 is TGTGCCAGCAGTTTGACGGGAGGCTCCTACGAGCAGTACTTC.

This clonotype was seen ten or more times. The chain has TRBV21-1 and TRBJ2-2. TRBV21-1 is a pseudogene locus. The CDR3 consists of 15 residues. Here the CDR3 DNA reads TGTGCCAGCAGCAAAGCGAGTGGGGATATCGGGGAGCTGTTTTTT. Translation: CASSKASGDIGELFF.

This clonotype has ten or more counts. This chain joins TRBV9 and TRBJ2-1; 10 bases agree with TRBD2. The CDR3 loop spans 16 amino acids. Per germline, CDR1 SGDLS and CDR2 YYNGEE. Germline trimming cut 0 bases from V and 8 bases from J; bases unmatched to any gene: 8. The CDR3, as DNA: TGTGCCAGCAGCGTAGAGGCTAGCGGGAGCCGCGATGAGCAGTTCTTC. This translates into CASSVEASGSRDEQFF.

This clonotype showed up many times. This sequence joins TRBV9 and TRBJ2-7; the match to TRBD2 covers 7 bases. The V segment lost 0 bases and the J segment 1 base; nucleotides outside the gene matches: 10. The CDR3 contains 17 residues. Germline CDR1 and CDR2: SGDLS and YYNGEE. The DNA of the CDR3 is TGTGCCAGCAGCGTAGGGGGGGGGTCACTAGGGTCCTACGAGCAGTACTTC. It translates to CASSVGGGSLGSYEQYF.

This clonotype showed up many times. The chain links TRBV9 to TRBJ2-3; 7 bases fit TRBD1. The V and J ends lost 3 bases and 3 bases, in that order; junction bases with no gene match: 4. CDR3 length: 14 amino acids. Germline CDR1 and CDR2: SGDLS and YYNGEE. CDR3: CASSAGTETDTQYF. The CDR3 region has the DNA TGTGCCAGCAGCGCCGGGACAGAGACAGATACGCAGTATTTT.